The 14 T cell receptor beta chains presented below share a single source sample, sequenced in a study of T cell responses to AZD1222 COVID-19 vaccine. Method: immunoSEQ multiplex PCR; TCRdb's copy keeps in-frame clones and lacks some. The table records 100,000 to 130,000 clones, around 92% of them present only once. Sequenced material: peripheral blood, taken 28 days after the second AZD1222 dose. These receptors were obtained from an adult who received the AZD1222 COVID-19 vaccine.

The V gene is TRBV7-9, the J gene TRBJ2-7; TRBD1 agrees at 7 bases. Germline assignment: CDR1 SEHNR and CDR2 FQNEAQ (reference sequence). CDR3 length: 16 amino acids. Losses at the gene ends were 5 bases for V and 0 bases for J; bases not matched to a gene: 10. Here the CDR3 DNA reads TGTGCCAGCAGCCCCAGGACAGGCAAGAGCTCCTACGAGCAGTACTTC. It codes for CASSPRTGKSSYEQYF.

This clone showed up just once. J is TRBJ2-1 and V is TRBV5-1; either TRBD1 or TRBD2 may fit D (5 bases each). Looked up from germline, CDR1 is SGHRS and CDR2 is YFSETQ. V lost 0 bases to trimming and J lost 0 bases, with 7 bases between them. There are 15 residues in the CDR3. The CDR3 loop is CASSLAGSSYNEQFF. Written as DNA, the CDR3 is TGCGCCAGCAGCTTGGCAGGGAGCTCCTACAATGAGCAGTTCTTC.

The chain uses TRBV30 and TRBJ2-3; 7 nucleotides align to TRBD1. Germline values: CDR1 GTSNPN, CDR2 SVGIG (reference sequence). V lost 1 base and J lost 11; bases outside the gene matches: 3. There are 11 residues in the CDR3. DNA for the CDR3: TGTGCCTGGAGTGCCGGGACAGAGCAGTATTTT. Its translation is CAWSAGTEQYF.

The chain has TRBV7-8 and TRBJ1-6, with D maybe TRBD1 (5 bases). The CDR3 length is 15 residues. Germline V lookup: CDR1 SGHVS, CDR2 FQNEAQ. V lost 1 base and J 14 bases, leaving 18 bases between the germline ends. CDR3 loop: CASSLVGRPLGTLHF. The CDR3 coding sequence is TGTGCCAGCAGCTTAGTGGGACGGCCACTGGGCACCCTCCACTTT. The whole variable domain, filled in from reference TRBV7-8 and TRBJ1-6, reads GAGVSQSPRYKVAKRGQDVALRCDPISGHVSLFWYQQALGQGPEFLTYFQNEAQLDKSGLPSDRFFAERPEGSVSTLKIQRTQQEDSAVYLCASSLVGRPLGTLHFGNGTRLTVT.

In DNA, the CDR3 is TGTGCCAGCAGCCCCGATAGCGGCAGCTCCTACGAGCAGTACTTC. Encoded protein: CASSPDSGSSYEQYF. The rearrangement links TRBV4-2 to TRBJ2-7, with D possibly matching TRBD2 (6 bases). Germline V gene data show CDR1 as LGHNA and CDR2 as YNFKEQ. The CDR3 length is 15 residues. V dropped 4 bases and J dropped 0 bases, with 13 bases sitting between them.

This chain joins TRBV7-2 and TRBJ1-6; no reliable D call. Germline CDR1 SGHTA, CDR2 FQGNSA. The CDR3 consists of 12 residues. Trimming cost V 5 bases and J 10 bases, with 9 bases left between them. The CDR3 DNA reads as TGTGCCAGCAGCCCCCCGGAATCACCCCTCCACTTT. This translates into CASSPPESPLHF.

The chain recombines TRBV12-3 or TRBV12-4 with TRBJ1-2; the D gene is possibly TRBD1 (5 bases). The CDR3 sequence is 12 residues long. Trimming shortened V by 7 bases and J by 4 bases, and 10 bases separated the two germline ends. CDR3 loop: CASTTGIYGYTF. The DNA for the CDR3 is TGTGCCAGCACCACAGGTATCTATGGCTACACCTTC.

The rearrangement links TRBV2 to TRBJ2-1; tentatively, D is TRBD2 (6 bases). Germline lookup yields CDR1 SNHLY and CDR2 FYNNEI. This CDR3 comprises 15 residues. V lost 3 bases and J 7 bases, leaving 16 bases between the germline ends. In nucleotides, the CDR3 is TGTGCCAGCAGTGACACGAGGAGGGTGAGGAATGAGCAGTTCTTC. Translating gives CASSDTRRVRNEQFF.

The V and J genes are TRBV7-9 and TRBJ1-1, with D maybe TRBD1 (6 bases). The ends were cut back, 5 bases at V and 3 bases at J, with 19 bases in the middle. The CDR3 loop spans 16 amino acids. The germline CDR1 and CDR2 sequences are SEHNR and FQNEAQ (reference sequence). CDR3 nucleotide sequence: TGTGCCAGCAGCCCTACAGGGCTCCTTTTTGACACTGAAGCTTTCTTT. This encodes CASSPTGLLFDTEAFF.

The rearrangement links TRBV7-2 to TRBJ1-2, with TRBD1 as a possible D gene (6 bases). The V gene lost 5 bases and the J gene lost 8 bases, with 24 bases spanning the gap. CDR3 length: 16 residues. Germline V lookup: CDR1 SGHTA, CDR2 FQGNSA. In nucleotides, the CDR3 is TGTGCCAGCAGCCCCCAAGGAGGGGGGGCGCGTCACGGCTACACCTTC. Protein: CASSPQGGGARHGYTF.

The V gene is TRBV12-3 or TRBV12-4, the J gene TRBJ2-1; D is unclear. V lost 5 bases, J lost 9 bases, and 11 bases lay in between. The CDR3 contains 12 residues. The CDR3 is CASSGNGFEQFF. The CDR3 nucleotides read TGTGCCAGCAGTGGAAATGGCTTTGAGCAGTTCTTC.

This clone occurred once. This sequence joins TRBV5-1 and TRBJ2-5; D is perhaps TRBD1 (6 bases). This CDR3 is built from 13 residues. Germline lookup yields CDR1 SGHRS and CDR2 YFSETQ. V was trimmed by 6 bases and J by 5 bases, leaving 14 bases between them. The CDR3 loop is CASNWGRGETQYF. In DNA, the CDR3 is TGCGCCAGCAACTGGGGGCGCGGTGAGACCCAGTACTTC.

The chain is built from TRBV19 and TRBJ1-5, with 8 positions matching TRBD1. J lost 6 bases, V lost 10 bases, and 32 bases had no gene match. CDR3 length: 21 amino acids. Germline V gene data show CDR1 as LNHDA and CDR2 as SQIVND (reference sequence). CDR3 sequence reads: CAIIIFLPRQGMSRTGQPQHF. CDR3 nucleotides: TGTGCCATTATTATATTTTTACCACGACAGGGGATGTCGAGGACGGGTCAGCCCCAGCATTTT. The whole variable domain, remainder taken from reference TRBV19 and TRBJ1-5, is DGGITQSPKYLFRKEGQNVTLSCEQNLNHDAMYWYRQDPGQGLRLIYYSQIVNDFQKGDIAEGYSVSREKKESFPLTVTSAQKNPTAFYLCAIIIFLPRQGMSRTGQPQHFGDGTRLSIL.

This chain connects TRBV5-1 to TRBJ2-3, with D perhaps being TRBD1 or TRBD2 (6 bases each). The CDR3 contains 11 residues. Germline CDR1 and CDR2: SGHRS and YFSETQ. V shed 5 bases and J shed 6 bases, with 7 bases lying between them. Here the CDR3 reads CASRGGDTQYF. The DNA of the CDR3 is TGCGCCAGCAGGGGGGGCGATACGCAGTATTTT.